The 23 T cell receptor beta chains below were found in one sample sequenced in a study of monozygotic twins with inflammatory bowel disease. TCRdb reprocessed the 5' RACE reads, keeping one entry per CDR3 protein, no DNA. This listing includes a few hundred thousand distinct CDR3 sequences. The specimen sequenced was blood. These receptors were collected from a human donor with ulcerative colitis or Crohn's disease, or a healthy co-twin of an affected twin (not recorded which).

The chain carries TRBV7-2 and TRBJ2-1. Germline assignment: CDR1 SGHTA and CDR2 FQGNSA. This CDR3 spans 13 amino acids. Here the CDR3 reads CASQAGLYNEQFF.

The chain couples TRBV28 to TRBJ1-6; TCRdb gives TRBD1 as the D gene, but with no DNA this cannot be confirmed. The CDR3 contains 17 residues. Germline CDR1 and CDR2: MDHEN and SYDVKM. CDR3 sequence: CASRLTGALMYNSPLHF.

The V gene is TRBV12-3 or TRBV12-4, the J gene TRBJ1-2. The CDR3 extends over 15 amino acids. CDR3 amino acids: CASSLASFGVHGYTF.

The rearrangement joins TRBV4-3 to TRBJ2-7. CDR1 is LGHNA, CDR2 YSLEER, per germline. The CDR3 is made up of 16 amino acids. The CDR3 loop is CASSQDLFTVNYEQYF.

V gene TRBV5-5 combines with J gene TRBJ1-1; TCRdb outputs TRBD1, but without DNA this stays unchecked. Germline lookup yields CDR1 SGHKS and CDR2 YYEKEE (reference sequence). This CDR3 has 15 residues. The CDR3 sequence is CASSLDGGLNTEAFF.

This sequence joins TRBV7-9 and TRBJ2-7; TCRdb picks TRBD2, but there is no DNA to check that call. The CDR3 sequence is 14 residues long. Germline V gene data show CDR1 as SEHNR and CDR2 as FQNEAQ (reference sequence). The CDR3 spells CASSPAATTHEQYF.

The genes are TRBV7-3 and TRBJ2-5; TCRdb lists TRBD2, though no DNA is available to test this call. This CDR3 spans 15 amino acids. In germline, CDR1 is SGHTA, CDR2 FQGTGA. The CDR3 sequence is CASSLGGGARETQYF.

The chain recombines TRBV7-9 with TRBJ1-1; as DNA is missing, the TRBD1 call by TCRdb cannot be tested. This CDR3 spans 12 amino acids. Germline V gene data show CDR1 as SEHNR and CDR2 as FQNEAQ (reference sequence). The CDR3 spells CASSPTGGKAFF.

The CDR3 loop reads CASSQLQVETQYF. The chain combines TRBV3-1 with TRBJ2-5. The V gene's germline CDR1 is LGHDT and CDR2 YNNKEL (reference sequence). This CDR3 has 13 amino acids.

The CDR3 protein is CSARDPAYTNEKLFF. The V gene is TRBV20-1, the J gene TRBJ1-4. CDR3 length: 15 amino acids. From germline, CDR1 is DFQATT and CDR2 SNEGSKA (reference sequence).

The CDR3 region is CASSHYRQLDDYGYTF. The chain combines TRBV23-1 with TRBJ1-2; no DNA is available, so the TRBD1 call from TCRdb remains unchecked. TRBV23-1 is annotated as an ORF whose role is uncertain. The CDR3 is 16 amino acids.

V gene TRBV6-1 combines with J gene TRBJ1-6; there is no DNA to check the TCRdb D call of TRBD1. The CDR3 consists of 15 residues. Germline loops: CDR1 MNHNS, CDR2 SASEGT. CDR3 protein: CASRPPGTGNSPLHF.

The CDR3: CASSRTGNSNYGYTF. The rearrangement links TRBV3-1 to TRBJ1-2; the D call from TCRdb, TRBD1, cannot be confirmed without DNA. CDR1 LGHDT and CDR2 YNNKEL come from the germline V gene (reference sequence). The CDR3 sequence is 15 residues long.

V and J are TRBV11-2 and TRBJ2-5. Germline CDR1 and CDR2: SGHAT and FQNNGV. The CDR3 length is 12 residues. The CDR3 protein is CASSKVLETQYF.

The V call is TRBV4-2, the J call TRBJ1-6. This CDR3 comprises 16 residues. Per the germline V gene, CDR1 is LGHNA and CDR2 is YNFKEQ. CDR3 sequence: CASSQDQSSYNSPLHF.

CDR3 region: CSVATGFLYEQYF. The genes are TRBV29-1 and TRBJ2-7; without DNA, the TCRdb call of TRBD1 cannot be checked. CDR1 SQVTM and CDR2 ANQGSEA come from the germline V gene. This CDR3 has 13 amino acids.

V gene TRBV20-1 combines with J gene TRBJ1-1; TCRdb gives TRBD1 as the D gene, but with no DNA this cannot be confirmed. CDR1 and CDR2 (germline): DFQATT, SNEGSKA (reference sequence). CDR3 length equals 11 residues. CDR3 loop: CSASLGQDRVF.

The gene calls are TRBV4-1 and TRBJ2-1; the D call from TCRdb, TRBD2, cannot be confirmed without DNA. Germline V CDR1 and CDR2: MGHRA, YSYEKL. The CDR3 contains 17 residues. CDR3: CASSQGSGTLRDNEQFF.

The rearrangement uses TRBV5-1 and TRBJ2-5; the TCRdb D gene call, TRBD1, has no DNA to confirm it. Germline loops: CDR1 SGHRS, CDR2 YFSETQ. The CDR3 totals 18 residues. CDR3 protein: CASSTPTGGGGRQETQYF.

V is TRBV15 and J is TRBJ2-5; checking the TCRdb D call of TRBD1 is not possible without DNA. The V gene's germline CDR1 is LNHNV and CDR2 YYDKDF (reference sequence). The CDR3 spans 17 residues. The CDR3: CATSRGTGQGGEETQYF.

The gene calls are TRBV7-2 and TRBJ2-7; checking the TCRdb D call of TRBD1 is not possible without DNA. Per the germline V gene, CDR1 is SGHTA and CDR2 is FQGNSA. The CDR3 spans 15 residues. The CDR3 protein is CASSLGPGHDYEQYF.

The V call is TRBV20-1, the J call TRBJ2-5; TCRdb outputs TRBD2, but without DNA this stays unchecked. This CDR3 is 15 amino acids long. From germline, CDR1 is DFQATT and CDR2 SNEGSKA (reference sequence). The CDR3 loop reads CSARGSGPDQETQYF.

The V call is TRBV18, the J call TRBJ2-7; the TCRdb call, TRBD1, lacks DNA for checking. This CDR3 contains 16 residues. Germline assignment: CDR1 KGHSH and CDR2 LQKENI. CDR3 residues: CASSATPGQGPYEQYF. The full variable domain, its missing parts supplied by reference TRBV18 and TRBJ2-7, is NAGVMQNPRHLVRRRGQEARLRCSPMKGHSHVYWYRQLPEEGLKFMVYLQKENIIDESGMPKERFSAEFPKEGPSILRIQQVVRGDSAAYFCASSATPGQGPYEQYFGPGTRLTVT.